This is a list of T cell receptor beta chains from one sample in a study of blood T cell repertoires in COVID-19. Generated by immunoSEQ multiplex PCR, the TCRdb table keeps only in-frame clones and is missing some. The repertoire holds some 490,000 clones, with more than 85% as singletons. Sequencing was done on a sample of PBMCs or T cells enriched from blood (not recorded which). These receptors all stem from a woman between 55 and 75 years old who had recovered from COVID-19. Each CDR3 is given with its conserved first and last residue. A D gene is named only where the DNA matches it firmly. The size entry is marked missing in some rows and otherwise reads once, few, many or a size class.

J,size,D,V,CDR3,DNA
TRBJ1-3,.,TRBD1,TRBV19,CASSTAGQGSESGNTIYF,TGTGCCAGCTCGACCGCGGGACAGGGCTCGGAGTCTGGAAACACCATATATTTT
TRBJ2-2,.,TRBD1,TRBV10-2,CASSRRQGPNTGELFF,TGCGCCAGCTCCCGCCGACAGGGACCGAACACCGGGGAGCTGTTTTTT
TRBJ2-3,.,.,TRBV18,CASSPRDSFVTDTQYF,TGTGCCAGCTCACCGCGGGACAGTTTCGTCACAGATACGCAGTATTTT
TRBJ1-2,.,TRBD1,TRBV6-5,CASSYGQGASYGYTF,TGTGCCAGCAGTTACGGGCAGGGGGCTTCCTATGGCTACACCTTC
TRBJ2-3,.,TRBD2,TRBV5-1,CASSKTGTSGGTDTQYF,TGCGCCAGCAGCAAAACCGGGACTAGCGGGGGGACAGATACGCAGTATTTT
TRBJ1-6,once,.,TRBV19,CASSMGFVRGNSPLHF,TGTGCCAGTAGTATGGGTTTCGTTCGGGGGAATTCACCCCTCCACTTT
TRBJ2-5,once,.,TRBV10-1,CASSDTTGRETQYF,TGCGCCAGCAGTGACACGACGGGTAGGGAGACCCAGTACTTC
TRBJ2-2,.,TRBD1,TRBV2,CASRVQIGTGNTGELFF,TGTGCCAGCAGGGTCCAGATCGGGACAGGGAACACCGGGGAGCTGTTTTTT
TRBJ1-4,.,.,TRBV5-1,CASSSSGATNEKLFF,TGCGCCAGCAGCTCTTCCGGGGCAACTAATGAAAAACTGTTTTTT
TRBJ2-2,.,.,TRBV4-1,CASSQVRQGHGELFF,TGCGCCAGCAGCCAAGTCCGCCAGGGGCACGGGGAGCTGTTTTTT
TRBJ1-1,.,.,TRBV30,CAWNQQGTEAFF,TGTGCCTGGAACCAACAGGGCACTGAAGCTTTCTTT
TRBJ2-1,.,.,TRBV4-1,CASSQSGNEQFF,TGCGCCAGCAGCCAGTCCGGGAATGAGCAGTTCTTC
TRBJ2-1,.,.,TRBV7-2,CASSLGRVGNEQFF,TGTGCCAGCAGCTTAGGCAGGGTGGGCAATGAGCAGTTCTTC
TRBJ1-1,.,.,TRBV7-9,CASSLVMNTEAFF,TGTGCCAGCAGCTTAGTCATGAACACTGAAGCTTTCTTT
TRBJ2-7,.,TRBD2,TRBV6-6,CASKGLAGAPQYF,TGTGCCAGCAAAGGACTAGCGGGGGCGCCGCAGTACTTC
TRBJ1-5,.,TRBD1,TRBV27,CASSPARDSSNQPQHF,TGTGCCAGCAGTCCAGCCCGGGACAGTAGCAATCAGCCCCAGCATTTT
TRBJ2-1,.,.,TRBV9,CASSVASGAGGNEQFF,TGTGCCAGCAGCGTAGCTTCGGGGGCAGGGGGGAATGAGCAGTTCTTC
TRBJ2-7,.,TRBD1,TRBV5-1,CASSSIPGQGYEQYF,TGCGCCAGCAGCTCGATCCCGGGACAGGGGTACGAGCAGTACTTC
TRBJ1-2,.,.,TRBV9,CASSVALGVGGRGYTF,TGTGCCAGCAGCGTAGCCCTCGGAGTGGGGGGTCGTGGCTACACCTTC
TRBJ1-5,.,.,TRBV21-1,CASSLRDRGSRQPQHF,TGTGCCAGCAGCCTTCGGGACAGGGGTTCCCGGCAGCCCCAGCATTTT
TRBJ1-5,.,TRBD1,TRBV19,CASSITGGNNQPQHF,TGTGCCAGTAGTATCACAGGGGGCAACAATCAGCCCCAGCATTTT
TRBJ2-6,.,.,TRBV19,CASSPRGLSGANVLTF,TGTGCCAGTAGCCCTAGGGGTCTCTCTGGGGCCAACGTCCTGACTTTC
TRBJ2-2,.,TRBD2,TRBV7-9,CASNPGGGGLNTGELFF,TGTGCCAGCAACCCTGGCGGCGGGGGGTTGAACACCGGGGAGCTGTTTTTT
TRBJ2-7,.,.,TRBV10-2,CASRQVYPYEQYF,TGCGCCAGTAGACAGGTTTACCCCTACGAGCAGTACTTC
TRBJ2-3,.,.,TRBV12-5,CASGLVLTSTDTQYF,TGTGCTAGTGGTTTGGTTCTGACTAGCACAGATACGCAGTATTTT
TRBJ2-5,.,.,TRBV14,CASSPADPRVYRETQYF,TGTGCCAGCAGCCCCGCTGACCCCAGGGTGTACAGGGAGACCCAGTACTTC
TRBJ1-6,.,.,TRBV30,CASKSSYNSPLHF,TGTGCCTCAAAGAGCTCCTATAATTCACCCCTCCACTTT